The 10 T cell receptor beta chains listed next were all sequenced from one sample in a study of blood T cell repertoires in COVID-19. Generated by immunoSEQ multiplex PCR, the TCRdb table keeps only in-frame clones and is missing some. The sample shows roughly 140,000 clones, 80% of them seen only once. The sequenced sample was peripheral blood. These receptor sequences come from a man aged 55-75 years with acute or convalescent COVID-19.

CDR3 residues: CASSLHTTGGYTF. The CDR3 nucleotides read TGTGCCAGCAGCTTGCATACCACGGGTGGCTACACCTTC. V usage is TRBV5-4 and J usage is TRBJ1-2; no firm D call. The CDR3 is 13 residues long. Per germline, CDR1 SGHNT and CDR2 YYREEE (reference sequence). V was pared by 1 base and J by 7 bases, with 11 bases between.

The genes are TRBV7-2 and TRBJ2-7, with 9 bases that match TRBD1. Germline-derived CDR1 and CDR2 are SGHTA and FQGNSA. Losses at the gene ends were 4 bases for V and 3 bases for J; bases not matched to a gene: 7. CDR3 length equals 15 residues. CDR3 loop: CASSSRTGAHYEQYF. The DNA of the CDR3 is TGTGCCAGCAGCTCCCGGACAGGGGCCCACTACGAGCAGTACTTC.

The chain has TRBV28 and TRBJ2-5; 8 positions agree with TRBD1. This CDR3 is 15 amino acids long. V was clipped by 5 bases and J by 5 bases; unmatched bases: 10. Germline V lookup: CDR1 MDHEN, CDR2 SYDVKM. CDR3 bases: TGTGCCAGCAGTCCCCTGGACAGGGTGAGCGAGACCCAGTACTTC. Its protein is CASSPLDRVSETQYF.

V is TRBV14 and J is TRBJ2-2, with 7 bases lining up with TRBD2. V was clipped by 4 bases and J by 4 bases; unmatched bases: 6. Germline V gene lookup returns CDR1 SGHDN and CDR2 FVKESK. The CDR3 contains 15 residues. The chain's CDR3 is CASSLGLVGTGELFF. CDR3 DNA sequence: TGTGCCAGCAGCCTCGGACTAGTGGGCACCGGGGAGCTGTTTTTT.

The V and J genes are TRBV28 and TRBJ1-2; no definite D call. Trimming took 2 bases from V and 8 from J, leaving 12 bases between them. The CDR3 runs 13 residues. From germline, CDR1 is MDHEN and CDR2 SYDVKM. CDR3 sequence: CASSLMWGGGYTF. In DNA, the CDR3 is TGTGCCAGCAGTTTAATGTGGGGAGGCGGCTACACCTTC.

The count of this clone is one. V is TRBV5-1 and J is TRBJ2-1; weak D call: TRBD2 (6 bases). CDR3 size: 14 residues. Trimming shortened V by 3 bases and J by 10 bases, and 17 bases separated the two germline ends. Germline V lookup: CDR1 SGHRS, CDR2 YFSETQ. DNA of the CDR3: TGCGCCAGCAGCTCCCAAGGCCCCAGCGGGGAGCAGTTCTTC. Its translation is CASSSQGPSGEQFF. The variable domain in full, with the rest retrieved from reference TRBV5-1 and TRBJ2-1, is KAGVTQTPRYLIKTRGQQVTLSCSPISGHRSVSWYQQTPGQGLQFLFEYFSETQRNKGNFPGRFSGRQFSNSRSEMNVSTLELGDSALYLCASSSQGPSGEQFFGPGTRLTVL.

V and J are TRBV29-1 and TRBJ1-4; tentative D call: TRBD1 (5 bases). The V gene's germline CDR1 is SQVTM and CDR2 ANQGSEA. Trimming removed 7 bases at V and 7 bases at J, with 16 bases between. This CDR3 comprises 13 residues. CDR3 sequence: CSASPGGGEKLFF. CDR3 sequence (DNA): TGCAGCGCCTCCCCCGGCGGGGGTGAAAAACTGTTTTTT. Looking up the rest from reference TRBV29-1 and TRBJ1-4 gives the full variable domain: SAVISQKPSRDICQRGTSLTIQCQVDSQVTMMFWYRQQPGQSLTLIATANQGSEATYESGFVIDKFPISRPNLTFSTLTVSNMSPEDSSIYLCSASPGGGEKLFFGSGTQLSVL.

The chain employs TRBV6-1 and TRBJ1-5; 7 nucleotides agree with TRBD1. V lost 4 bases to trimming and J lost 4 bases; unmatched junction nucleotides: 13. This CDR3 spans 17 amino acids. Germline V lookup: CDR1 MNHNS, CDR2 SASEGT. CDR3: CASSVFGQGVSNQPQHF. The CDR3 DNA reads TGTGCCAGCAGTGTATTTGGGCAGGGGGTTTCAAATCAGCCCCAGCATTTT.

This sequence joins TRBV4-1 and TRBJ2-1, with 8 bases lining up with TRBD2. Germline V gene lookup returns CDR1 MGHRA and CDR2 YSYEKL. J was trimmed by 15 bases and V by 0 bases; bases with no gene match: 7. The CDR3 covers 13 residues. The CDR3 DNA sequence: TGCGCCAGCAGCCAAGATTCCGGGACTAGACGGTTCTTC. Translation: CASSQDSGTRRFF.

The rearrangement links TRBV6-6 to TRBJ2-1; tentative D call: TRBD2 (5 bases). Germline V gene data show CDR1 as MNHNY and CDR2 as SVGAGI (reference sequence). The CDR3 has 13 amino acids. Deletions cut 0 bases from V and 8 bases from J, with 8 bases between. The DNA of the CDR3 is TGTGCCAGCAGTTACTCAGAACTAGATGAGCAGTTCTTC. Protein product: CASSYSELDEQFF.